The 21 T cell receptor beta chains below were found in one sample sequenced in a study of cytomegalovirus exposure and HLA in healthy donors. Researchers ran the PCR with 60 Vbeta and 13 Jbeta primers. Sequencing was performed with immunoSEQ multiplex PCR; in TCRdb, only in-frame clones are kept and a portion is missing. Of some 150,000 clones in the sample, 63% were seen once. Sample: PBMCs. The receptors come from a woman in her fifties or sixties in good health and CMV-seropositive.

The chain employs TRBV27 and TRBJ2-7; 8 positions agree with TRBD2. The CDR3 is made up of 17 amino acids. The junction had 18 bases not matched to a gene; V was cut back by 5 bases and J by 6 bases. Germline values: CDR1 MNHEY, CDR2 SMNVEV (reference sequence). The CDR3 DNA sequence: TGTGCCAGCAGTCAAAGCCGGGGAGCGGGAGATAGCGGCGAGCAGTACTTC. This encodes CASSQSRGAGDSGEQYF.

With regard to this clone: Compared with germline, one end of the junction differs, possibly owing to a read error. This chain connects TRBV5-6 to TRBJ2-2; TRBD2 might be the D (6 bases). This CDR3 is built from 16 residues. From germline, CDR1 is SGHDT and CDR2 YYEEEE. The CDR3 nucleotides are TGTGCCGGCAGCTTTTTCAGCGGGCTGGGTCCCGGGGAGCTGTTTTTT. The encoded protein is CAGSFFSGLGPGELFF.

This clone was observed a handful of times. This sequence joins TRBV7-9 and TRBJ1-2; D might be TRBD1 (6 bases). V gave up 3 bases and J gave up 8 bases, with 25 bases separating them. Germline CDR1 SEHNR, CDR2 FQNEAQ (reference sequence). The CDR3 runs 17 residues. CDR3 coding DNA: TGTGCCAGCAGCTTTTCGCCCTTGGGGACAAGGGCTAAGGGCTACACCTTC. This codes for CASSFSPLGTRAKGYTF.

In this sample, this clone turned up a few times. The chain employs TRBV19 and TRBJ2-7; 9 bases map to TRBD2. Trimming removed 3 bases from V and 1 base from J; junction bases left unmatched: 4. This CDR3 has 15 amino acids. Germline V gene sequence: CDR1 LNHDA, CDR2 SQIVND (reference sequence). In nucleotides, the CDR3 is TGTGCCAGTAGTATGAAGACTAGCGGATCCTACGAGCAGTACTTC. It encodes CASSMKTSGSYEQYF.

As to this clone: The sample contains more than one DNA sequence encoding this CDR3. This chain connects TRBV28 to TRBJ1-2; 8 positions agree with TRBD1. With V trimmed by 5 bases and J by 3 bases, 8 bases remained unmatched. CDR1 is MDHEN, CDR2 SYDVKM, per germline. This CDR3 spans 15 amino acids. For the CDR3, the DNA is TGTGCCAGCAGTCTAAGGACAGGGCGGGACTATGGCTACACCTTC. Translation: CASSLRTGRDYGYTF.

This chain uses TRBV28 with TRBJ2-5; 10 bases agree with TRBD1. The CDR3 loop spans 15 amino acids. The germline gives CDR1 MDHEN, CDR2 SYDVKM. The V segment lost 2 bases and the J segment 4 bases; nucleotides outside the gene matches: 4. The DNA for the CDR3 is TGTGCCAGCAGTTTACAGGACAGGGGGAGAGAGACCCAGTACTTC. Translating gives CASSLQDRGRETQYF.

This chain links TRBV5-4 with TRBJ1-2, with D perhaps TRBD1 (5 bases). Trimming removed 0 bases at V and 6 bases at J, with 12 bases between. There are 14 residues in the CDR3. The germline V gene encodes CDR1 SGHNT and CDR2 YYREEE (reference sequence). The CDR3 is CASSLDWGGDGYTF. The CDR3 bases are TGTGCCAGCAGCTTGGATTGGGGAGGGGATGGCTACACCTTC.

The genes are TRBV28 and TRBJ1-4; possible D gene TRBD1, 5 bases. Germline-derived CDR1 and CDR2 are MDHEN and SYDVKM. The CDR3 has 17 amino acids. V lost 3 bases and J 0 bases, leaving 14 bases between the germline ends. This chain's CDR3 is CASSFWRGTTTNEKLFF. The CDR3 coding sequence is TGTGCCAGCAGTTTCTGGAGGGGTACAACAACTAATGAAAAACTGTTTTTT.

V gene TRBV10-3 combines with J gene TRBJ2-7, with 9 bases lining up with TRBD1. In germline, CDR1 is ENHRY, CDR2 SYGVKD. The V segment lost 8 bases and the J segment 6 bases; nucleotides outside the gene matches: 8. The CDR3 extends over 13 amino acids. This chain's CDR3 is CAIGGTGIGEQYF. The CDR3 DNA reads as TGTGCCATCGGGGGGACAGGGATCGGCGAGCAGTACTTC.

The chain joins TRBV21-1 to TRBJ1-5; the D call in the table, TRBD1, was not verified against the DNA. TRBV21-1 is annotated as a pseudogene. The CDR3 runs 15 residues. The CDR3 loop is CASSKGVTGNQPQHF. The CDR3 DNA reads as TGTGCCAGCAGCAAAGGGGTGACAGGTAATCAGCCCCAGCATTTT.

On this clone itself: At the DNA level, this CDR3 is encoded by other sequences in the same sample as well. The chain has TRBV5-4 and TRBJ2-1; D is unresolved. Per germline, CDR1 SGHNT and CDR2 YYREEE (reference sequence). This CDR3 region has 16 residues. Trimming cost V 2 bases and J 2 bases, with 14 bases left between them. CDR3 in amino acids: CASSLSTSPTYNEQFF. Written as DNA, the CDR3 is TGTGCCAGCAGCTTATCCACTTCCCCCACCTACAATGAGCAGTTCTTC.

This chain links TRBV28 with TRBJ1-2; weak D call: TRBD1 (5 bases). The CDR3 totals 15 residues. V was shortened by 6 bases and J by 4 bases, with 18 bases between the two germline ends. Germline V CDR1 and CDR2: MDHEN, SYDVKM. The CDR3 nucleotides read TGTGCCAGCAGGCGTCTCGGGGGGTCGACCTATGGCTACACCTTC. Translating it yields CASRRLGGSTYGYTF.

The V and J genes are TRBV4-3 and TRBJ1-2; tentatively, D is TRBD1 (6 bases). In germline, CDR1 is LGHNA, CDR2 YSLEER. The V and J ends lost 0 bases and 7 bases respectively, with 18 bases between them. The CDR3 length is 16 residues. The DNA for the CDR3 is TGCGCCAGCAGCCAAGATTTAGGGGGAACTTGGGGTGGCTACACCTTC. It specifies CASSQDLGGTWGGYTF.

V usage is TRBV29-1 and J usage is TRBJ2-5, with D perhaps TRBD2 (5 bases). This CDR3 is 16 amino acids long. V shed 0 bases and J shed 4 bases, with 18 bases lying between them. The germline gives CDR1 SQVTM, CDR2 ANQGSEA. CDR3 amino acids: CSVEDLGRESGETQYF. The CDR3 DNA reads TGCAGCGTTGAAGATCTTGGACGGGAATCAGGAGAGACCCAGTACTTC. The entire variable domain, with the rest obtained from reference TRBV29-1 and TRBJ2-5, is as follows: SAVISQKPSRDICQRGTSLTIQCQVDSQVTMMFWYRQQPGQSLTLIATANQGSEATYESGFVIDKFPISRPNLTFSTLTVSNMSPEDSSIYLCSVEDLGRESGETQYFGPGTRLLVL.

This clone showed up just a few times. The genes are TRBV29-1 and TRBJ2-3; TRBD2 aligns across 10 bases. Trimming at V came to 4 bases and at J to 0 bases, leaving 13 bases not matched to a gene. Germline V lookup: CDR1 SQVTM, CDR2 ANQGSEA. The CDR3 loop spans 18 amino acids. In nucleotides, the CDR3 is TGCAGCGTTGCCGCAGGAGGGACTAGCGTCACTAGCACAGATACGCAGTATTTT. It translates to CSVAAGGTSVTSTDTQYF.

The chain links TRBV5-4 to TRBJ2-3; TRBD2 matches at 7 bases. V dropped 3 bases and J dropped 0; count of bases not matched to a gene: 1. The CDR3 totals 14 residues. Germline CDR1 reads SGHNT; CDR2 reads YYREEE (reference sequence). CDR3 protein: CASSYSGSTDTQYF. The CDR3 DNA is TGTGCCAGCAGCTATAGCGGGAGCACAGATACGCAGTATTTT.

The chain has TRBV4-1 and TRBJ2-7, with D possibly TRBD1 on 6 matching bases. There are 15 residues in the CDR3. The V gene's germline CDR1 is MGHRA and CDR2 YSYEKL. V gave up 2 bases and J gave up 2 bases, with 13 bases separating them. Here the CDR3 DNA reads TGCGCCAGCAGCCAATCGGAGACAGGAGCCTACGAGCAGTACTTC. It codes for CASSQSETGAYEQYF.

The genes are TRBV7-9 and TRBJ1-5; 8 bases match TRBD1. This CDR3 is built from 16 residues. Germline CDR1 reads SEHNR; CDR2 reads FQNEAQ (reference sequence). J gave up 4 bases and V 5 bases, and 10 bases lay outside the gene matches. The CDR3 sequence is CASSHGIRGLNQPQHF. CDR3 bases: TGTGCCAGCAGCCATGGCATCAGGGGGCTAAATCAGCCCCAGCATTTT.

Remarks on this clone: Germline and junction disagree at one end, which may indicate a read error. The chain uses TRBV6-6 and TRBJ2-5; unclear D gene. Germline CDR1 reads MNHNY; CDR2 reads SVGAGI (reference sequence). This CDR3 is 14 amino acids long. CDR3 protein: CASSSIPMREAQYF. The CDR3 nucleotides are TGTGCCAGCAGCAGCATCCCGATGCGAGAGGCCCAGTACTTC.

The chain has TRBV6-4 and TRBJ2-1; TRBD1 aligns across 11 bases. In germline, CDR1 is MRHNA, CDR2 SNTAGT. The CDR3 has 15 residues. The ends lost 5 bases at V and 4 bases at J; junction bases unmatched: 4. The CDR3 region is CASSPRDRGYNEQFF. The DNA of the CDR3 is TGTGCCAGCAGTCCCCGGGACAGGGGGTACAATGAGCAGTTCTTC.

The gene calls are TRBV9 and TRBJ1-3; D remains ambiguous. V lost 0 bases and J 0 bases, leaving 10 bases between the germline ends. From germline, CDR1 is SGDLS and CDR2 YYNGEE. This CDR3 is built from 16 residues. CDR3 sequence reads: CASSVAYSSSGNTIYF. The CDR3 DNA reads as TGTGCCAGCAGCGTAGCTTACAGTTCCTCTGGAAACACCATATATTTT.